This T cell receptor beta chain was captured by sequencing in a study of early T cells in non-severe SARS-CoV-2 infection (dated by TCRdb to the early 2020s). Regarding the study in general: Because TCR sequencing relied on bulk RNA taken from unsorted whole blood, pairing of alpha and beta chains was not possible.

Overall study outcomes, separate from this receptor: VDJdb matching was skewed toward anti-spike CD8 responses, so virus-specific expansions were likely underestimated and private and CD4 specificities were missed.

Deletion took 2 bases off V and 2 bases off J, with a span of 6 bases between the germline ends. The CDR3 measures 13 amino acids from cysteine to phenylalanine. Only CDR3 DNA is held: 39 bases, read in frame from base 1. The study was a case-control design nested within a healthcare worker cohort in London, UK, with weekly nasopharyngeal swab PCR tests and blood sampling. Between 23 and 31 March 2020, the week of the UK lockdown, healthcare workers were enrolled and then followed up weekly for as long as 16 weeks. This clonotype has a count of ten or more. It lacks a known antigen. No base quality information exists; no much larger clone differs at one position. Receptor libraries were prepared by 5' RACE. Sequencing relied on a NextSeq 500. To correct for sequencing error and PCR bias, the TCR library protocol tagged individual cDNA molecules with unique molecular identifiers. Sequencing covered both TCR alpha and beta chains, and within each sample the abundances of alpha and beta sequences were tightly co-correlated. The authors processed their data as follows. Decombinator V4 was used to perform V gene, J gene and CDR3 annotation of TCR sequences. Expanded TCRs were defined as changing significantly between any two time points under a Poisson model with p below 0.0001. TCR abundances were normalised to the total number of TCRs sequenced in each sample and reported as counts per million. MAIT TCRs were defined by TRAV1-2 paired with TRAJ12, TRAJ20 or TRAJ33, and iNKT TCRs by TRAV10 paired with TRAJ18. VDJdb, accessed 1 November 2021, was searched for CMV, EBV and SARS-CoV-2 annotated TCRs, with TCRs annotated for multiple antigens excluded. Starting from the raw public reads, TCRdb applied fastp trimming at Q25, assembled clones with MiXCR and retained in-frame beta chains. Rows are unified per CDR3 protein, each entry keeping the most common DNA and genes. Here the V and J calls rest on TCRdb's processing, not on the authors' analysis. A total of roughly 99,000 distinct CDR3 sequences appear in this sample, around 12% of them only once. Of the sample, 4.4% falls within the top ten clones.

The specimen comprised whole blood, sampled at baseline. The chain was built from TRBV12-3 or TRBV12-4 and TRBJ1-2; the best D guess is TRBD1, with 6 bases matching. The origin of this receptor is an adult who was a healthcare worker with PCR-confirmed SARS-CoV-2 infection or an uninfected control (not recorded which). The CDR3 region has the sequence CASSLQGNYGYTF. The sequence in DNA is TGTGCCAGCAGTTTACAGGGGAACTATGGCTACACCTTC.